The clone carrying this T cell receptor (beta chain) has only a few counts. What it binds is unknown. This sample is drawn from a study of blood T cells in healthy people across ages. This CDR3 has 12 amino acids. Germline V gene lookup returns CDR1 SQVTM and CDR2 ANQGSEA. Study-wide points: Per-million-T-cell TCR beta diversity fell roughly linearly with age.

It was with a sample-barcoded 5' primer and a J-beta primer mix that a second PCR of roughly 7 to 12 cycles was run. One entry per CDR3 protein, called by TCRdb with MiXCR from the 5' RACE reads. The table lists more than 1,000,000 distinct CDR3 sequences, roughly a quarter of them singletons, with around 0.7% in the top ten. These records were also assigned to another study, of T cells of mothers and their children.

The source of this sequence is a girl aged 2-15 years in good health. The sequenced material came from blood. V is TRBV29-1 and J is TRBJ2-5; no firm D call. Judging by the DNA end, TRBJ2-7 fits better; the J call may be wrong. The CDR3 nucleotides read TGCAGCGTTGAAGATCGCTCCTACGAGCAGTACTTC. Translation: CSVEDRSYEQYF.